The 5 T cell receptor beta chains listed next were all sequenced from one sample in a study of beta chain features in type 1 diabetes. Sequencing targeted expressed TCRB transcripts, as all isolated RNA had been reverse transcribed. This table comes from immunoSEQ multiplex PCR, and its TCRdb copy is limited to in-frame clones, with some not included. The data contain under 200,000 clones, over 7.5% of them singletons. The specimen sequenced was central memory CD4+ T cells from blood. The source is a woman aged 18-29 years in good health.

This clone showed up just a few times. The chain employs TRBV5-1 and TRBJ1-1, with D tentatively TRBD1 (6 bases). V gave up 4 bases and J gave up 0 bases, with 10 bases separating them. There are 14 residues in the CDR3. Germline V gives CDR1 SGHRS, CDR2 YFSETQ. CDR3 loop: CASSNRVMNTEAFF. The CDR3 DNA reads as TGCGCCAGCAGCAACAGGGTCATGAACACTGAAGCTTTCTTT.

In its sample, this clone was seen a few times. At one of its ends the junction is not consistent with the germline gene, which may arise from a read error. The chain carries TRBV25-1 and TRBJ1-4; 12 bases match TRBD1. The CDR3 loop spans 14 amino acids. From germline, CDR1 is MGHDK and CDR2 SYGVNS. The CDR3 here is CASRGTGGNGKLFF. The CDR3 DNA follows: TGTGCCAGCAGGGGGACAGGGGGCAATGGAAAACTGTTTTTT.

The rearrangement uses TRBV15 and TRBJ2-1; 9 bases line up with TRBD2. V lost 0 bases to trimming and J lost 9 bases; unmatched junction nucleotides: 6. The germline V gene encodes CDR1 LNHNV and CDR2 YYDKDF (reference sequence). The CDR3 loop spans 15 amino acids. The CDR3 coding sequence is TGTGCCACCAGCAGAGATATAGCGGGAGTAGGTGAGCAGTTCTTC. This gives the protein CATSRDIAGVGEQFF.

This clone was found a few times. The chain recombines TRBV14 with TRBJ2-7; TRBD2 might be the D (5 bases). The CDR3 extends over 15 amino acids. V lost 4 bases, J lost 0 bases, and 13 bases lay in between. CDR1 and CDR2 from the germline V gene are SGHDN and FVKESK. The CDR3 sequence: CASSRTSTPSYEQYF. DNA for the CDR3: TGTGCCAGCAGCCGAACTAGTACCCCCTCCTACGAGCAGTACTTC.

Concerning this clone: Other DNA sequences in this sample translate to the same CDR3. V usage is TRBV5-1 and J usage is TRBJ2-5; 8 bases map to TRBD1. This CDR3 has 15 amino acids. CDR1 and CDR2 (germline): SGHRS, YFSETQ. V shed 0 bases and J 2 bases; nucleotides not matched to a gene: 3. CDR3 DNA: TGCGCCAGCAGCTTGGGCCGGACAGGGCAAGAGACCCAGTACTTC. Protein sequence: CASSLGRTGQETQYF.